The 29 T cell receptor beta chains listed next were all sequenced from one sample in a study of cytomegalovirus exposure and HLA in healthy donors. Primers included in the PCR were 60 Vbeta and 13 Jbeta primers. The repertoire was sequenced with immunoSEQ multiplex PCR; TCRdb's copy has only in-frame clones and lacks some. Of over 95,000 clones detected, about 76% appear once; the ten largest clones hold less than 15%. The material sequenced was PBMCs. These TCRs come from a woman aged 40 to 50 in good health and CMV-seropositive.

This CDR3 reads CAPQRDGYTF. The CDR3 DNA follows: TGTGCCCCCCAGCGAGATGGCTACACCTTC. The chain links TRBV2 to TRBJ1-2, with unresolved D. In germline, CDR1 is SNHLY, CDR2 FYNNEI. V lost 11 bases, J lost 6 bases, and 10 bases lay in between. The CDR3 sequence is 10 residues long.

The chain has TRBV5-1 and TRBJ1-4, with TRBD1 as a possible D gene (5 bases). Trimming left V 0 bases short and J 0 bases short, with 12 bases between. Germline CDR1 is SGHRS and CDR2 is YFSETQ. CDR3 length equals 17 residues. The CDR3 loop is CASSLGQRASTNEKLFF. Written as DNA, the CDR3 is TGCGCCAGCAGCTTGGGACAGCGAGCGTCAACTAATGAAAAACTGTTTTTT.

V and J are TRBV2 and TRBJ1-5; 8 bases are shared with TRBD1. J gave up 3 bases and V 4 bases, and 5 bases lay outside the gene matches. This CDR3 region has 15 residues. CDR1 is SNHLY and CDR2 is FYNNEI in the germline V gene. CDR3 nucleotide sequence: TGTGCCAGCAGTGGACAGGGGATATACAATCAGCCCCAGCATTTT. It codes for CASSGQGIYNQPQHF.

This sequence joins TRBV5-1 and TRBJ2-1; 8 bases agree with TRBD2. The J segment lost 6 bases and the V segment lost 0 bases, leaving 5 bases of the junction unmatched. This CDR3 is 15 amino acids long. Germline V CDR1 and CDR2: SGHRS, YFSETQ. CDR3 sequence (DNA): TGCGCCAGCAGCTTGGCGCTAGCGGGCTCCAATGAGCAGTTCTTC. It is translated as CASSLALAGSNEQFF.

The genes are TRBV25-1 and TRBJ2-5; perhaps TRBD2 as D (7 bases). V lost 3 bases and J 2 bases, leaving 19 bases between the germline ends. The germline V gene encodes CDR1 MGHDK and CDR2 SYGVNS. The CDR3 consists of 17 residues. This CDR3 reads CASSDRRRGGGQETQYF. As DNA, the CDR3 is TGTGCCAGCAGTGACAGGCGTCGAGGGGGGGGGCAAGAGACCCAGTACTTC.

This chain uses TRBV29-1 with TRBJ1-4; a weak D match, TRBD1 (6 bases). The ends were cut back, 4 bases at V and 11 bases at J, with 20 bases in the middle. The germline V gene has CDR1 SQVTM and CDR2 ANQGSEA. CDR3 size: 14 residues. The CDR3 here is CSVGHRAVRRKLFF. The CDR3 coding sequence is TGCAGCGTTGGGCACAGGGCGGTCAGGAGGAAACTGTTTTTT.

The chain employs TRBV6-5 and TRBJ1-1, with 7 bases lining up with TRBD1. The CDR3 spans 14 residues. V trimming: 7 bases; J trimming: 9 bases; junction bases outside the gene matches: 14. Per germline, CDR1 MNHEY and CDR2 SVGAGI. CDR3 nucleotides: TGTGCCAGCACTGAACGGACAGGACACTACCAAGCTTTCTTT. The encoded protein is CASTERTGHYQAFF.

The chain links TRBV12-5 to TRBJ1-4; D is possibly TRBD1 (5 bases). With 7 bases removed from V and 10 bases from J, the gap between germline ends came to 16 bases. From germline, CDR1 is LGHNT and CDR2 FRNRAP. CDR3 length equals 13 residues. CDR3 in amino acids: CASARGDLLKLFF. For the CDR3, the DNA is TGTGCTAGTGCGCGGGGCGATTTGCTAAAACTGTTTTTT. Based on the CDR3 plus reference TRBV12-5 and TRBJ1-4, the full variable domain is DARVTQTPRHKVTEMGQEVTMRCQPILGHNTVFWYRQTMMQGLELLAYFRNRAPLDDSGMPKDRFSAEMPDATLATLKIQPSEPRDSAVYFCASARGDLLKLFFGSGTQLSVL.

The V gene is TRBV5-5, the J gene TRBJ1-5, with 8 bases aligning to TRBD1. Germline values: CDR1 SGHKS, CDR2 YYEKEE (reference sequence). With 0 bases clipped from V and 1 base from J, the junction kept 3 bases outside the gene matches. CDR3 length: 16 residues. This CDR3 is CASSLGGQASNQPQHF. The DNA of the CDR3 is TGTGCCAGCAGCTTGGGGGGACAGGCAAGCAATCAGCCCCAGCATTTT.

This chain joins TRBV7-3 and TRBJ1-1, with D perhaps TRBD1 (6 bases). The V gene lost 6 bases and the J gene lost 1 base, with 12 bases spanning the gap. The CDR3 totals 14 residues. Germline-derived CDR1 and CDR2 are SGHTA and FQGTGA. CDR3: CASRPGTRNTEAFF. In DNA form, the CDR3 reads TGTGCCAGCAGGCCCGGGACAAGGAACACTGAAGCTTTCTTT.

The rearrangement joins TRBV6-1 to TRBJ1-6, with TRBD1 matching 10 bases. The ends lost 2 bases at V and 10 bases at J; junction bases unmatched: 8. There are 16 residues in the CDR3. Germline V CDR1 and CDR2: MNHNS, SASEGT. The CDR3 is CASSERTGGGGSPLHF. For the CDR3, the DNA is TGTGCCAGCAGTGAAAGGACAGGGGGAGGAGGGTCACCCCTCCACTTT.

This clone was recorded only once. This chain uses TRBV5-1 with TRBJ2-1; a possible D gene is TRBD2 (7 bases). CDR3 length equals 16 residues. Between the trimmed V and J ends, which lost 5 bases and 7 bases, there was a span of 22 bases. Germline CDR1 reads SGHRS; CDR2 reads YFSETQ. This CDR3 reads CASRVSRGGGRNEQFF. In nucleotides, the CDR3 is TGCGCCAGCAGGGTTTCTCGGGGAGGGGGAAGGAATGAGCAGTTCTTC. Complete variable domain (other parts from reference TRBV5-1 and TRBJ2-1): KAGVTQTPRYLIKTRGQQVTLSCSPISGHRSVSWYQQTPGQGLQFLFEYFSETQRNKGNFPGRFSGRQFSNSRSEMNVSTLELGDSALYLCASRVSRGGGRNEQFFGPGTRLTVL.

This clone was picked up one time. V and J are TRBV5-4 and TRBJ2-1; possibly TRBD1 for D (6 bases). The V and J ends lost 5 bases and 6 bases respectively, with 15 bases between them. CDR1 and CDR2 (germline): SGHNT, YYREEE (reference sequence). The CDR3 covers 14 residues. The CDR3: CASSSGTTTNEQFF. As DNA, the CDR3 is TGTGCCAGCAGTTCCGGGACAACTACCAATGAGCAGTTCTTC.

The chain combines TRBV15 with TRBJ1-6, with D perhaps matching TRBD1 (6 bases). The CDR3 is 15 amino acids. Trimming left V 0 bases short and J 7 bases short, with 10 bases between. CDR1 and CDR2 from the germline V gene are LNHNV and YYDKDF (reference sequence). CDR3 DNA sequence: TGTGCCACCAGCAGAGAGGGCAGGGGAAATTCACCCCTCCACTTT. It is translated as CATSREGRGNSPLHF.

The chain employs TRBV7-7 and TRBJ2-3; D possibly corresponds to TRBD2 (6 bases). CDR3 length equals 15 residues. V was cut by 3 bases and J by 2 bases, with 12 bases left in between. From germline, CDR1 is SSHAT and CDR2 FNYEAQ (reference sequence). In DNA form, the CDR3 reads TGTGCCAGCAGCTTTGGGAGCGGGCCCACAGATACGCAGTATTTT. Amino acid sequence: CASSFGSGPTDTQYF.

The sample holds a few counts of this clone. The chain links TRBV2 to TRBJ1-6, with a possible D match to TRBD1 (6 bases). The V end was cut by 3 bases, the J end by 7 bases, with 13 bases between. The CDR3 is 15 amino acids. CDR1 is SNHLY and CDR2 is FYNNEI in the germline V gene. This CDR3 reads CASSEERGRNSPLHF. In DNA form, the CDR3 reads TGTGCCAGCAGTGAGGAGAGGGGGAGAAATTCACCCCTCCACTTT. Full variable domain (rest looked up from reference TRBV2 and TRBJ1-6): EPEVTQTPSHQVTQMGQEVILRCVPISNHLYFYWYRQILGQKVEFLVSFYNNEISEKSEIFDDQFSVERPDGSNFTLKIRSTKLEDSAMYFCASSEERGRNSPLHFGNGTRLTVT.

The chain joins TRBV29-1 to TRBJ1-4; no definite D call. Per the germline V gene, CDR1 is SQVTM and CDR2 is ANQGSEA. V lost 5 bases and J 6 bases, leaving 16 bases between the germline ends. The CDR3 is 14 amino acids. The chain's CDR3 is CSVRRNPEDEKLFF. CDR3 sequence (DNA): TGCAGCGTTCGGAGGAACCCGGAAGATGAAAAACTGTTTTTT.

V is TRBV15 and J is TRBJ2-7; no definite D call. There are 12 residues in the CDR3. Per germline, CDR1 LNHNV and CDR2 YYDKDF (reference sequence). Trimming left V 0 bases short and J 4 bases short, with 4 bases between. The CDR3 spells CATSRDRYEQYF. The CDR3 DNA is TGTGCCACCAGCAGAGACCGGTACGAGCAGTACTTC.

The V gene is TRBV12-5, the J gene TRBJ2-5, with D perhaps matching TRBD1 (6 bases). Trimming removed 1 base at V and 3 bases at J, with 15 bases between. Germline CDR1 is LGHNT and CDR2 is FRNRAP. The CDR3 sequence is 16 residues long. CDR3: CASGLGQVLGEETQYF. The DNA for the CDR3 is TGTGCTAGTGGTTTGGGACAGGTGCTTGGGGAAGAGACCCAGTACTTC.

V gene TRBV2 combines with J gene TRBJ1-2; D is uncertain. CDR1 SNHLY and CDR2 FYNNEI come from the germline V gene. V was pared by 4 bases and J by 2 bases, with 11 bases between. This CDR3 is 14 amino acids long. CDR3: CASSADRGNYGYTF. CDR3 DNA sequence: TGTGCCAGCAGTGCCGATCGAGGAAACTATGGCTACACCTTC.

The chain recombines TRBV20-1 with TRBJ2-3; D gene unclear. This CDR3 has 10 residues. Deletions cut 8 bases from V and 2 bases from J, with 5 bases between. The V gene's germline CDR1 is DFQATT and CDR2 SNEGSKA (reference sequence). For the CDR3, the DNA is TGCAGTCCATCCACAGATACGCAGTATTTT. Amino acids: CSPSTDTQYF.

The J gene is TRBJ2-2, the V gene TRBV2; possibly TRBD2 for D (6 bases). Germline V gives CDR1 SNHLY, CDR2 FYNNEI. V gave up 7 bases and J gave up 6 bases, with 15 bases separating them. The CDR3 has 14 residues. The CDR3 coding sequence is TGTGCCAGCATCGGGGGAACTGTCTCCGGGGAGCTGTTTTTT. This codes for CASIGGTVSGELFF.

Remarks on this clone: Additional DNA sequences in this sample encode the identical CDR3. V gene TRBV2 combines with J gene TRBJ1-6, with a tentative D call TRBD1 (5 bases). CDR1 and CDR2 (germline): SNHLY, FYNNEI. The V end was cut by 6 bases, the J end by 2 bases, with 11 bases between. The CDR3 runs to 15 residues. CDR3 in amino acids: CASRSRVTYNSPLHF. In DNA, the CDR3 is TGTGCCAGCAGGAGCAGGGTCACCTATAATTCACCCCTCCACTTT.

This clone appeared a few times. The gene calls are TRBV5-1 and TRBJ1-1; D may be TRBD1 (5 bases). Germline V lookup: CDR1 SGHRS, CDR2 YFSETQ. The CDR3 has 16 amino acids. Deletions cut 1 base from V and 2 bases from J, with 15 bases between. CDR3 region: CASSLLAQGGNTEAFF. The CDR3 DNA follows: TGCGCCAGCAGCTTGCTGGCGCAGGGAGGAAACACTGAAGCTTTCTTT.

The chain has TRBV5-1 and TRBJ1-1; 9 positions agree with TRBD1. The germline CDR1 and CDR2 sequences are SGHRS and YFSETQ. V lost 4 bases, J lost 7 bases, and 8 bases stayed unmatched. The CDR3 loop spans 14 amino acids. In nucleotides, the CDR3 is TGCGCCAGCAGCCGGGACAGGGTCAATGATGAAGCTTTCTTT. Its translation: CASSRDRVNDEAFF.

V usage is TRBV5-4 and J usage is TRBJ2-3; D is possibly TRBD2 (5 bases). Trimming removed 6 bases from V and 2 bases from J, with 16 bases in between. CDR1 and CDR2 (germline): SGHNT, YYREEE (reference sequence). The CDR3 has 15 amino acids. CDR3 DNA sequence: TGTGCCAGCACCACCTCTCGGGGTCCCACAGATACGCAGTATTTT. Its protein is CASTTSRGPTDTQYF. Supplemented by reference TRBV5-4 and TRBJ2-3, the full variable domain reads ETGVTQSPTHLIKTRGQQVTLRCSSQSGHNTVSWYQQALGQGPQFIFQYYREEENGRGNFPPRFSGLQFPNYSSELNVNALELDDSALYLCASTTSRGPTDTQYFGPGTRLTVL.

The chain joins TRBV27 to TRBJ2-5; TRBD2 is a possible D gene (6 bases). Germline CDR1 is MNHEY and CDR2 is SMNVEV (reference sequence). Trimming shortened V by 2 bases and J by 5 bases, and 12 bases separated the two germline ends. CDR3 length: 14 residues. CDR3 DNA: TGTGCCAGCAGTTTAAGGAGACTAGGCGAGACCCAGTACTTC. It encodes CASSLRRLGETQYF.

The chain carries TRBV5-6 and TRBJ2-7, with D tentatively TRBD2 (5 bases). The ends were cut back, 2 bases at V and 7 bases at J, with 10 bases in the middle. Germline CDR1 is SGHDT and CDR2 is YYEEEE. The CDR3 has 12 amino acids. CDR3 amino acids: CASSLEGREQYF. Written as DNA, the CDR3 is TGTGCCAGCAGCTTAGAGGGAAGGGAGCAGTACTTC.

This clone came up a few times. The chain uses TRBV30 and TRBJ2-5; TRBD2 matches at 8 bases. This CDR3 comprises 16 residues. Germline loops: CDR1 GTSNPN, CDR2 SVGIG (reference sequence). The J segment lost 4 bases and the V segment lost 0 bases, leaving 10 bases of the junction unmatched. The CDR3 sequence is CAWSVGGGRSRETQYF. In nucleotides, the CDR3 is TGTGCCTGGAGTGTTGGCGGGGGGAGGTCCCGAGAGACCCAGTACTTC.